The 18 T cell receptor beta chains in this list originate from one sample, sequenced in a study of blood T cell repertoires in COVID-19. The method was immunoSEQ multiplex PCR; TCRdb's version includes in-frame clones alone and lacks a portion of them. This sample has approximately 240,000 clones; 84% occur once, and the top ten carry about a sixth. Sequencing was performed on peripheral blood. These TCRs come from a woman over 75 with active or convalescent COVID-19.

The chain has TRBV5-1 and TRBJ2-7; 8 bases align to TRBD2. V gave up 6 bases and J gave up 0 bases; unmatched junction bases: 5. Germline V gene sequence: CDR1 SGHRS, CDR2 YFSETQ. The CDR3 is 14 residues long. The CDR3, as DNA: TGCGCCAGCACCTCAACTAGCGGCTCCTACGAGCAGTACTTC. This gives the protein CASTSTSGSYEQYF.

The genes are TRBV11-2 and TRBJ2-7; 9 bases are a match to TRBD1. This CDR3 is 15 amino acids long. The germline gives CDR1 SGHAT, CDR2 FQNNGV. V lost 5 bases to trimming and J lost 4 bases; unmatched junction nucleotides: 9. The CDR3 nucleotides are TGTGCCAGCAGCCCAATCCACGGGACAGGGTACGAGCAGTACTTC. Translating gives CASSPIHGTGYEQYF.

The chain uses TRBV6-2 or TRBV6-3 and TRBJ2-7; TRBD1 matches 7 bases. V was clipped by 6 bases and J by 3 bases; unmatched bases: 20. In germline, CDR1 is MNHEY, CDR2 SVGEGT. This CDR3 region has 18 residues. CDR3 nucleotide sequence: TGTGCCAGCAGCCTATCAAGAAGGGGACAGCGATCCTTCTACGAGCAGTACTTC. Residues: CASSLSRRGQRSFYEQYF.

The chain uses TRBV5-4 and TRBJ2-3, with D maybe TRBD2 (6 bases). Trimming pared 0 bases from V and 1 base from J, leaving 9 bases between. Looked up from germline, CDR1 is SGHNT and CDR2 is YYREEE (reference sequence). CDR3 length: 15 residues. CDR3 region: CASSLAGAGTDTQYF. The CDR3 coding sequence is TGTGCCAGCAGCTTGGCGGGAGCTGGCACAGATACGCAGTATTTT.

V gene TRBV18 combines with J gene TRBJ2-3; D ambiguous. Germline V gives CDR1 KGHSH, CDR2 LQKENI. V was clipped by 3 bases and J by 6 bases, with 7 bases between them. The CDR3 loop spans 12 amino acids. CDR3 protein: CASSPIGDTQYF. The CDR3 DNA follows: TGTGCCAGCTCACCTATCGGGGATACGCAGTATTTT.

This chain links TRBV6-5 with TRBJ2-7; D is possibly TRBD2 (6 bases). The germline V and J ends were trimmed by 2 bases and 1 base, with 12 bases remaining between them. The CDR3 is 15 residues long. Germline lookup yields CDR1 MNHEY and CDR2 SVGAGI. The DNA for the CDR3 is TGTGCCAGCAGTTACGGGGGGATATTGTCCTACGAGCAGTACTTC. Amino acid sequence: CASSYGGILSYEQYF.

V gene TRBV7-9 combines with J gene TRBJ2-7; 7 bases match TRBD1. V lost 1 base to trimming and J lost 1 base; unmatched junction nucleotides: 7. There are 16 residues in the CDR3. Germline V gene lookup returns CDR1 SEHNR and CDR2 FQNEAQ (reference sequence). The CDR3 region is CASSLGPTGKSYEQYF. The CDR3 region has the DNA TGTGCCAGCAGCTTAGGCCCGACAGGGAAATCCTACGAGCAGTACTTC.

For the CDR3, the DNA is TGTGCCAGCAGTCCCCTCCGACAGGAAAGCTCTGGAAACACCATATATTTT. This translates into CASSPLRQESSGNTIYF. The rearrangement links TRBV27 to TRBJ1-3; weak D call: TRBD1 (6 bases). Germline V gene lookup returns CDR1 MNHEY and CDR2 SMNVEV (reference sequence). V dropped 5 bases and J dropped 0 bases, with 17 bases sitting between them. The CDR3 runs to 17 residues.

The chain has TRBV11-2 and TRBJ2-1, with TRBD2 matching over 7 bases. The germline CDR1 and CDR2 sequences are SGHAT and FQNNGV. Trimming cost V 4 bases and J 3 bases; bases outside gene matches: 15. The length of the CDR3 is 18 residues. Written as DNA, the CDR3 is TGTGCCAGCAGCTCCACGCAGGGTTCCAGCGGGAACTACAATGAGCAGTTCTTC. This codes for CASSSTQGSSGNYNEQFF.

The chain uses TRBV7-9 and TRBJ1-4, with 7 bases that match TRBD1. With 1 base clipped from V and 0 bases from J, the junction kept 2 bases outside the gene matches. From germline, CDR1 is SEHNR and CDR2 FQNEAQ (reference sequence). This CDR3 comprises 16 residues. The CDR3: CASSLGGQTTNEKLFF. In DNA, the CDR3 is TGTGCCAGCAGCTTAGGGGGACAGACAACTAATGAAAAACTGTTTTTT.

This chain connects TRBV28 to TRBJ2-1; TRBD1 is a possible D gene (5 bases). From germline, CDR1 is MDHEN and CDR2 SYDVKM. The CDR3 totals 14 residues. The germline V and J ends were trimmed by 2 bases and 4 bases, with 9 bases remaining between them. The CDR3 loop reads CASSLADIYNEQFF. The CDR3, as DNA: TGTGCCAGCAGTTTAGCGGACATTTACAATGAGCAGTTCTTC.

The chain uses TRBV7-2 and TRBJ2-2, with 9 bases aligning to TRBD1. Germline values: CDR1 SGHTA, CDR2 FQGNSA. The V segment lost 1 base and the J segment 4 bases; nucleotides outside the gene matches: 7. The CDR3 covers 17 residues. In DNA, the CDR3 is TGTGCCAGCAGCTTAGTATCGGGGACAGGGCCCACCGGGGAGCTGTTTTTT. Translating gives CASSLVSGTGPTGELFF.

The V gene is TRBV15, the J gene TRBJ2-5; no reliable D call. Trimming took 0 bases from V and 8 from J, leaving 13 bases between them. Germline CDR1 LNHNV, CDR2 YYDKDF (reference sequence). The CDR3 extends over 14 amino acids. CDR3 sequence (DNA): TGTGCCACCAGCAGAGATCGAGGAGCGCTAACCCAGTACTTC. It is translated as CATSRDRGALTQYF.

CDR3 coding DNA: TGTGCCAGCAGCTTCGGATTACAGGGGATTGGATATGGAGAGACCCAGTACTTC. It codes for CASSFGLQGIGYGETQYF. The V and J genes are TRBV11-2 and TRBJ2-5; 7 bases match TRBD1. V lost 3 bases, J lost 4 bases, and 17 bases stayed unmatched. The CDR3 runs 18 residues. Germline V gives CDR1 SGHAT, CDR2 FQNNGV.

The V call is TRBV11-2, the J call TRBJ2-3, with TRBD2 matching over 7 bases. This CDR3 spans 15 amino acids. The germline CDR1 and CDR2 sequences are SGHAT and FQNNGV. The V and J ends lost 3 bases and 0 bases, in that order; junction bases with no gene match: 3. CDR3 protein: CASSLRLASTDTQYF. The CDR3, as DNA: TGTGCCAGCAGCTTGAGACTAGCCAGCACAGATACGCAGTATTTT.

CDR3 residues: CASSLATGGVWYGYTF. The DNA of the CDR3 is TGTGCCAGCAGCTTAGCGACAGGGGGCGTATGGTATGGCTACACCTTC. The chain combines TRBV7-8 with TRBJ1-2, with 10 bases identical to TRBD1. The CDR3 contains 16 residues. The germline CDR1 and CDR2 sequences are SGHVS and FQNEAQ. V lost 0 bases, J lost 5 bases, and 6 bases stayed unmatched.

CDR3 residues: CASSLVSDTQYF. The CDR3 DNA follows: TGTGCCAGCAGTTTAGTCTCAGATACGCAGTATTTT. The chain is built from TRBV12-3 or TRBV12-4 and TRBJ2-3; unclear D gene. V shed 1 base and J shed 4 bases, with 3 bases lying between them. There are 12 residues in the CDR3.

The CDR3 DNA reads TGTGCCAGCAGTTCTCCCGCACTCGAGACCCAGTACTTC. Protein sequence: CASSSPALETQYF. The J gene is TRBJ2-5, the V gene TRBV5-4; D remains ambiguous. CDR3 length equals 13 residues. Germline loops: CDR1 SGHNT, CDR2 YYREEE (reference sequence). V lost 5 bases, J lost 5 bases, and 13 bases lay in between. Full variable domain (rest looked up from reference TRBV5-4 and TRBJ2-5): ETGVTQSPTHLIKTRGQQVTLRCSSQSGHNTVSWYQQALGQGPQFIFQYYREEENGRGNFPPRFSGLQFPNYSSELNVNALELDDSALYLCASSSPALETQYFGPGTRLLVL.